This T cell receptor beta chain emerged from a study of blood T cells in healthy people across ages. A second PCR of roughly 7 to 11 cycles used a sample-barcoded 5' primer and a J-beta primer mix. Researchers report that each sample yielded at least 3 million CDR3-containing paired-end reads. TCRdb redid the calling of the 5' RACE reads with MiXCR, one entry per CDR3 protein. The sample holds 730,000 or so distinct CDR3 sequences, approximately 40% seen once. This CDR3 has 17 residues. The germline gives CDR1 MNHEY, CDR2 SMNVEV (reference sequence). J lost 0 bases, V lost 0 bases, and 2 bases had no gene match.

This chain connects TRBV27 to TRBJ2-3; 11 bases agree with TRBD2. This TCR came from a man older than 75 in good health. Sequenced input: blood. This CDR3 is CASSLSTSGDSTDTQYF. The CDR3 DNA follows: TGTGCCAGCAGTTTATCGACTAGCGGGGATAGCACAGATACGCAGTATTTT.